Following are 28 T cell receptor beta chains from one sample sequenced in a study of T cell repertoires in cytomegalovirus infection. TCRdb itself ran the reads through MiXCR, one entry per CDR3 protein. The sample yields approximately 730,000 distinct CDR3 sequences, 25% to 35% seen once. No antigen is known for these receptors. Sequenced material: cultured CD8+ T cells from PBMCs, taken from culture after CMV antigen stimulation. These receptors were taken from a human donor in good health (CMV status not recorded). Some clones in this sample may be carry-over from other donors' samples.

With respect to this clonotype: A much larger clone differs from this one at a single base, so this may be a read error. V gene TRBV7-9 combines with J gene TRBJ2-3; 10 nucleotides match TRBD1. Losses at the gene ends were 3 bases for V and 4 bases for J; bases not matched to a gene: 4. Germline lookup yields CDR1 SEHNR and CDR2 FQNEAQ (reference sequence). The CDR3 contains 15 residues. The CDR3 DNA reads as TGTGCCAGCAGCTTCCGGGACAGGGGTCCAGATACGCAGTATTTT. Encoded protein: CASSFRDRGPDTQYF.

This chain connects TRBV7-6 to TRBJ1-4; 7 positions agree with TRBD1. The CDR3 covers 14 residues. Germline assignment: CDR1 SGHVS and CDR2 FNYEAQ. V dropped 5 bases and J dropped 7; count of bases not matched to a gene: 7. In DNA form, the CDR3 reads TGTGCCAGCAGCCCGCGGGACAGAACTGAAAAACTGTTTTTT. Translation: CASSPRDRTEKLFF.

There are a few counts of this clonotype. This chain connects TRBV6-5 to TRBJ2-7; no clear D gene. Germline values: CDR1 MNHEY, CDR2 SVGAGI. V dropped 6 bases and J dropped 2 bases, with 14 bases sitting between them. CDR3 length: 14 amino acids. The CDR3, as DNA: TGTGCCAGCAGCAATGGCTGGGGAACCTACGAGCAGTACTTC. It codes for CASSNGWGTYEQYF.

This clonotype was seen more than once but under ten times. V and J are TRBV20-1 and TRBJ1-5; no clear D gene. The germline V gene has CDR1 DFQATT and CDR2 SNEGSKA (reference sequence). The CDR3 sequence is 18 residues long. V was shortened by 0 bases and J by 0 bases, with 18 bases between the two germline ends. The DNA of the CDR3 is TGCAGTGCTAGAGATAAAGGGCAGATTAACTATAGCAATCAGCCCCAGCATTTT. It translates to CSARDKGQINYSNQPQHF.

The J gene is TRBJ2-5, the V gene TRBV7-9; the D gene is possibly TRBD1 (6 bases). The CDR3 spans 15 residues. In germline, CDR1 is SEHNR, CDR2 FQNEAQ (reference sequence). With 5 bases removed from V and 7 bases from J, the gap between germline ends came to 20 bases. CDR3 sequence reads: CASSPRTASVRTQYF. CDR3 nucleotide sequence: TGTGCCAGCAGCCCTAGGACAGCCAGTGTAAGGACCCAGTACTTC. The full variable domain, with the rest looked up from reference TRBV7-9 and TRBJ2-5, is DTGVSQNPRHKITKRGQNVTFRCDPISEHNRLYWYRQTLGQGPEFLTYFQNEAQLEKSRLLSDRFSAERPKGSFSTLEIQRTEQGDSAMYLCASSPRTASVRTQYFGPGTRLLVL.

This rearrangement joins TRBV19 to TRBJ1-2; 9 bases agree with TRBD1. The germline V gene has CDR1 LNHDA and CDR2 SQIVND (reference sequence). The CDR3 covers 13 residues. Losses at the gene ends were 8 bases for V and 9 bases for J; bases not matched to a gene: 10. CDR3 sequence (DNA): TGTGCCAGTCGTACATGGACAGGGGCAAGCTACACCTTC. Translated, it gives CASRTWTGASYTF.

This clonotype was seen a handful of times. The chain employs TRBV6-5 and TRBJ2-7; perhaps TRBD2 as D (6 bases). Germline V gives CDR1 MNHEY, CDR2 SVGAGI. Trimming pared 2 bases from V and 4 bases from J, leaving 9 bases between. The CDR3 is 13 residues long. The CDR3 nucleotides are TGTGCCAGCAGTTACGGGGGGATTTACGAGCAGTACTTC. It encodes CASSYGGIYEQYF.

This chain joins TRBV27 and TRBJ2-3; D gene uncertain. The V end lost 4 bases, the J end lost 1 base, and 9 bases lay between the germline ends. CDR1 MNHEY and CDR2 SMNVEV come from the germline V gene (reference sequence). There are 14 residues in the CDR3. CDR3: CASSSFGRTDTQYF. Written as DNA, the CDR3 is TGTGCCAGCAGTTCCTTCGGACGCACAGATACGCAGTATTTT.

This sequence joins TRBV9 and TRBJ1-3; D gene ambiguous. This CDR3 spans 15 amino acids. From germline, CDR1 is SGDLS and CDR2 YYNGEE. V lost 7 bases and J 0 bases, leaving 14 bases between the germline ends. In nucleotides, the CDR3 is TGTGCCAGCCGATCTAGTGGAGGCTCTGGAAACACCATATATTTT. This translates into CASRSSGGSGNTIYF.

This chain uses TRBV7-6 with TRBJ1-1; 8 nucleotides align to TRBD1. Per germline, CDR1 SGHVS and CDR2 FNYEAQ. Trimming took 2 bases from V and 8 from J; bases not matched to a gene: 4. CDR3 length: 13 residues. In nucleotides, the CDR3 is TGTGCCAGCAGCTTAAAGGGACAGGTCGAAGCTTTCTTT. Translation: CASSLKGQVEAFF.

The sample holds many counts of this clonotype. The CDR3 DNA reads TGTGCCAGCAGTTTGACGACAGGGAGAAACACCATATATTTT. It specifies CASSLTTGRNTIYF. The chain employs TRBV28 and TRBJ1-3, with 7 bases fitting TRBD1. Trimming removed 3 bases from V and 5 bases from J; junction bases left unmatched: 4. The length of the CDR3 is 14 residues. The V gene's germline CDR1 is MDHEN and CDR2 SYDVKM.

This clonotype was recorded a few times. This chain uses TRBV7-8 with TRBJ1-5; TRBD1 aligns across 7 bases. Germline V gene lookup returns CDR1 SGHVS and CDR2 FQNEAQ. The V gene end was trimmed by 5 bases and the J gene end by 0 bases; junction bases not matched to a gene: 7. There are 16 residues in the CDR3. The CDR3 region is CASSAGTDYSNQPQHF. DNA of the CDR3: TGTGCCAGCAGCGCCGGGACAGACTATAGCAATCAGCCCCAGCATTTT.

This chain connects TRBV2 to TRBJ2-3; weak D call: TRBD1 (5 bases). V shed 3 bases and J shed 2 bases, with 9 bases lying between them. CDR1 is SNHLY and CDR2 is FYNNEI in the germline V gene. The CDR3 has 14 amino acids. In DNA form, the CDR3 reads TGTGCCAGCAGTGACAGGGTTGCCACAGATACGCAGTATTTT. This translates into CASSDRVATDTQYF.

The chain uses TRBV2 and TRBJ2-2; weak D call: TRBD1 (6 bases). V was shortened by 5 bases and J by 0 bases, with 19 bases between the two germline ends. Germline CDR1 is SNHLY and CDR2 is FYNNEI. The CDR3 spans 18 residues. DNA for the CDR3: TGTGCCAGCAGTAAAAGGACAGCCGTGGTGACGAACACCGGGGAGCTGTTTTTT. Translating gives CASSKRTAVVTNTGELFF.

This clonotype has only a few counts. The chain carries TRBV11-2 and TRBJ2-5, with a tentative D call TRBD2 (5 bases). The CDR3 is 15 amino acids. V was trimmed by 5 bases and J by 4 bases, leaving 17 bases between them. Per germline, CDR1 SGHAT and CDR2 FQNNGV. The CDR3 spells CASSPAGRGRETQYF. The DNA for the CDR3 is TGTGCCAGCAGCCCGGCTGGAAGAGGGCGAGAGACCCAGTACTTC.

The rearrangement links TRBV7-6 to TRBJ2-5; perhaps TRBD2 as D (6 bases). Germline CDR1 and CDR2: SGHVS and FNYEAQ. V lost 6 bases and J lost 5, with 19 bases in between. The CDR3 consists of 15 residues. The CDR3: CASRSPGDGGETQYF. The CDR3 region has the DNA TGTGCCAGCAGATCGCCGGGAGACGGCGGGGAGACCCAGTACTTC.

CDR3 DNA: TGTGCCACCAGCGGACAGGGGTCTTCCTACAATGAGCAGTTCTTC. Translated: CATSGQGSSYNEQFF. The chain has TRBV15 and TRBJ2-1; 9 bases are shared with TRBD1. The V gene end was trimmed by 5 bases and the J gene end by 1 base; junction bases not matched to a gene: 3. Germline V gene lookup returns CDR1 LNHNV and CDR2 YYDKDF (reference sequence). The CDR3 spans 15 residues.

This clonotype was seen more than once but under ten times. The DNA for the CDR3 is TGTGCCAGCATTCTTCGGCCCGACGAACCTTTCTTT. Protein product: CASILRPDEPFF. The chain joins TRBV6-2 or TRBV6-3 to TRBJ1-1; no definite D call. In germline, CDR1 is MNHEY, CDR2 SVGEGT. The V end lost 7 bases, the J end lost 12 bases, and 18 bases lay between the germline ends. CDR3 length equals 12 residues.

Ten or more counts support this clonotype. J is TRBJ1-5 and V is TRBV5-5; unclear D gene. The CDR3 is 12 amino acids. Germline V gives CDR1 SGHKS, CDR2 YYEKEE (reference sequence). Between the trimmed V and J ends, which lost 2 bases and 9 bases, there was a span of 9 bases. The CDR3: CASSLGGLPQHF. The CDR3 region has the DNA TGTGCCAGCAGCTTAGGCGGTCTGCCCCAGCATTTT.

This clonotype was observed a few times. The chain combines TRBV7-9 with TRBJ1-1; D ambiguous. The germline V gene encodes CDR1 SEHNR and CDR2 FQNEAQ (reference sequence). Trimming pared 5 bases from V and 8 bases from J, leaving 12 bases between. The CDR3 length is 12 residues. The CDR3 reads CASSDGRVEAFF. CDR3 nucleotides: TGTGCCAGCAGCGACGGACGGGTCGAAGCTTTCTTT. The full variable domain, in which reference TRBV7-9 and TRBJ1-1 provide the parts outside the CDR3, is DTGVSQNPRHKITKRGQNVTFRCDPISEHNRLYWYRQTLGQGPEFLTYFQNEAQLEKSRLLSDRFSAERPKGSFSTLEIQRTEQGDSAMYLCASSDGRVEAFFGQGTRLTVV.

This chain links TRBV7-6 with TRBJ2-7; D perhaps matches TRBD2 (6 bases). The CDR3 sequence is 13 residues long. Germline CDR1 reads SGHVS; CDR2 reads FNYEAQ. V gave up 5 bases and J gave up 3 bases, with 11 bases separating them. CDR3 loop: CASSLRGDYEQYF. The DNA of the CDR3 is TGTGCCAGCAGCCTGCGGGGTGACTACGAGCAGTACTTC.

This chain connects TRBV20-1 to TRBJ1-2, with D possibly matching TRBD1 (6 bases). The V and J ends lost 3 bases and 2 bases respectively, with 10 bases between them. From germline, CDR1 is DFQATT and CDR2 SNEGSKA (reference sequence). This CDR3 contains 13 residues. Written as DNA, the CDR3 is TGCAGTGCTAGGGTCACAGGGAACTATGGCTACACCTTC. Protein: CSARVTGNYGYTF.

This clonotype was counted a few times. The rearrangement joins TRBV6-5 to TRBJ2-7, with TRBD1 identical over 7 bases. This CDR3 has 15 amino acids. CDR1 MNHEY and CDR2 SVGAGI come from the germline V gene. J lost 2 bases, V lost 0 bases, and 4 bases had no gene match. CDR3 nucleotide sequence: TGTGCCAGCAGTTACTCGGTACAGGGGACCTACGAGCAGTACTTC. The encoded protein is CASSYSVQGTYEQYF.

This clonotype was seen more than once but under ten times. V and J are TRBV11-1 and TRBJ2-1; 12 bases line up with TRBD2. The CDR3 is 16 amino acids. The V gene end was trimmed by 5 bases and the J gene end by 6 bases; junction bases not matched to a gene: 8. The germline V gene encodes CDR1 SGHAT and CDR2 FQDESV (reference sequence). CDR3 DNA: TGTGCCAGCAGCCCTGGGACTAGCGGGCCCGTCAATGAGCAGTTCTTC. It is translated as CASSPGTSGPVNEQFF.

This clonotype appeared once. The chain is built from TRBV11-2 and TRBJ1-2; D unclear. The V end lost 5 bases, the J end lost 0 bases, and 22 bases lay between the germline ends. CDR1 SGHAT and CDR2 FQNNGV come from the germline V gene. The CDR3 extends over 18 amino acids. DNA for the CDR3: TGTGCCAGCAGCCGGCCTAAGGAGGATACCTTATCTAACTATGGCTACACCTTC. Residues: CASSRPKEDTLSNYGYTF. Full variable domain (missing parts from reference TRBV11-2 and TRBJ1-2): EAGVAQSPRYKIIEKRQSVAFWCNPISGHATLYWYQQILGQGPKLLIQFQNNGVVDDSQLPKDRFSAERLKGVDSTLKIQPAKLEDSAVYLCASSRPKEDTLSNYGYTFGSGTRLTVV.

The rearrangement links TRBV6-2 or TRBV6-3 to TRBJ1-2, with 7 positions matching TRBD1. The CDR3 runs to 12 residues. Trimming at V came to 8 bases and at J to 7 bases, leaving 7 bases not matched to a gene. CDR1 and CDR2 from the germline V gene are MNHEY and SVGEGT. This chain's CDR3 is CASGRQGAGYTF. The CDR3 DNA reads TGTGCCAGCGGCCGACAGGGAGCTGGCTACACCTTC.

Here the CDR3 reads CASSLEWDTQYF. In DNA form, the CDR3 reads TGTGCCAGCAGTTTGGAGTGGGATACGCAGTATTTT. The rearrangement links TRBV12-3 or TRBV12-4 to TRBJ2-3, with D unresolved. V lost 3 bases to trimming and J lost 6 bases, with 7 bases between them. The CDR3 covers 12 residues.

This clonotype was counted at least ten times. This sequence joins TRBV7-6 and TRBJ1-5, with D uncertain. Germline CDR1 SGHVS, CDR2 FNYEAQ. The CDR3 length is 13 residues. Trimming removed 5 bases from V and 3 bases from J, with 8 bases in between. The CDR3 loop reads CASSHGSNQPQHF. CDR3 DNA sequence: TGTGCCAGCAGCCACGGATCCAATCAGCCCCAGCATTTT.